The text below deals with one T cell receptor beta chain. Its antigen is not identified. cDNA libraries of TCR beta carried unique molecular identifiers. TCRdb reprocessed the PCR reads with MiXCR, giving one entry per CDR3 protein. Seen here are 820,000 or so distinct CDR3 sequences, about 57% observed once, and the top ten hold approximately 4.5%. The data stem from a study of post-analysis software for immune sequencing data. The wider study: As for disease course, relapsing-remitting, secondary progressive and progressive-relapsing multiple sclerosis were all included.

The study's findings and limits: F measure showed strong co-clustering of same-batch samples. Significantly lower normalized Chao1 diversity was found in patients with multiple sclerosis relative to controls.

The clonotype was recovered from a girl aged 5-17 years with multiple sclerosis. Sequencing was done on a sample of blood.

The chain's CDR3 is CASSPLFGGSGNEQFF. In nucleotides, the CDR3 is TGCGCCAGCAGCCCCCTCTTCGGCGGGTCGGGCAATGAGCAGTTCTTC. The chain carries TRBV5-1 and TRBJ2-1, with TRBD2 as a possible D gene (5 bases). Germline values: CDR1 SGHRS, CDR2 YFSETQ. This CDR3 spans 16 amino acids. V gave up 4 bases and J gave up 6 bases, with 20 bases separating them.